This passage covers 20 T cell receptor beta chains from one sample sequenced in a study of shared clonotypes between healthy human individuals. Clones were sequenced by immunoSEQ multiplex PCR, and TCRdb holds only the in-frame ones, with some missing. The sample lists about a million clones, 70% to 80% occurring once. Sequenced: memory CD4+ T cells from PBMCs. Regarding subset: CD45RA-negative fraction. These receptors originate from a man aged 18 to 29 in good health. Some clones in this sample may be carry-over from other donors' samples.

The V gene is TRBV6-4, the J gene TRBJ1-2; no reliable D call. Germline CDR1 reads MRHNA; CDR2 reads SNTAGT. The CDR3 spans 15 residues. V shed 0 bases and J shed 4 bases, with 12 bases lying between them. The CDR3 DNA reads TGTGCCAGCAGTGACTCGAGACGATCCCCCTATGGCTACACCTTC. It specifies CASSDSRRSPYGYTF.

This clone was seen only once. The rearrangement links TRBV18 to TRBJ1-3; unclear D gene. The V end was cut by 3 bases, the J end by 0 bases, with 12 bases between. Per the germline V gene, CDR1 is KGHSH and CDR2 is LQKENI. The CDR3 spans 16 residues. The CDR3 loop is CASSPHPADSGNTIYF. The CDR3, as DNA: TGTGCCAGCTCACCGCATCCAGCCGACTCTGGAAACACCATATATTTT.

Comments on this clone: A read error is possible here, since a much larger clone lies one base away. The chain uses TRBV30 and TRBJ2-7, with D perhaps matching TRBD1 or TRBD2 (5 bases each). V gave up 0 bases and J gave up 5 bases, with 20 bases separating them. Germline V lookup: CDR1 GTSNPN, CDR2 SVGIG (reference sequence). The CDR3 has 16 residues. CDR3 in DNA: TGTGCCTGGAGTGTACTGAAGGGGCAGAGGGCCCACGAGCAGTACTTC. Translating it yields CAWSVLKGQRAHEQYF.

The chain couples TRBV19 to TRBJ2-6; TRBD1 matches 7 bases. CDR1 is LNHDA and CDR2 is SQIVND in the germline V gene (reference sequence). This CDR3 comprises 15 residues. Trimming removed 6 bases from V and 7 bases from J; junction bases left unmatched: 9. The CDR3 spells CASSIDRVKANVLTF. Written as DNA, the CDR3 is TGTGCCAGTAGCATCGACAGGGTTAAAGCCAACGTCCTGACTTTC.

The chain recombines TRBV5-1 with TRBJ2-7; 11 nucleotides align to TRBD2. Trimming cost V 4 bases and J 7 bases; bases outside gene matches: 10. CDR1 is SGHRS and CDR2 is YFSETQ in the germline V gene. The CDR3 covers 15 residues. This CDR3 is CASSPLAGAPGEQYF. CDR3 DNA: TGCGCCAGCAGCCCACTAGCGGGAGCTCCGGGAGAGCAGTACTTC.

The chain combines TRBV5-1 with TRBJ2-5; the D is unclear. Trimming took off 1 base at V and 5 bases at J, with 9 bases between the two ends. This CDR3 comprises 13 residues. Germline CDR1 and CDR2: SGHRS and YFSETQ. CDR3 amino acids: CASSLLRSETQYF. In nucleotides, the CDR3 is TGCGCCAGCAGCTTGCTGAGGTCGGAGACCCAGTACTTC.

The chain recombines TRBV30 with TRBJ2-2; D not certain. The CDR3 is 11 amino acids. Trimming stripped 4 bases from V and 3 bases from J, with 3 bases between. From germline, CDR1 is GTSNPN and CDR2 SVGIG (reference sequence). The CDR3 coding sequence is TGTGCCTGGACGTACACCGGGGAGCTGTTTTTT. Protein sequence: CAWTYTGELFF.

The CDR3 here is CASSSPPGLRSTGELFF. CDR3 bases: TGTGCCAGCAGCTCCCCTCCGGGACTGCGCAGCACCGGGGAGCTGTTTTTT. This chain joins TRBV7-2 and TRBJ2-2, with D tentatively TRBD2 (6 bases). From germline, CDR1 is SGHTA and CDR2 FQGNSA. The CDR3 spans 17 residues. V dropped 4 bases and J dropped 4 bases, with 19 bases sitting between them.

This rearrangement joins TRBV27 to TRBJ2-1; perhaps D is TRBD1 or TRBD2 (5 bases each). CDR3 size: 15 residues. V lost 8 bases and J 2 bases, leaving 16 bases between the germline ends. Per germline, CDR1 MNHEY and CDR2 SMNVEV (reference sequence). CDR3 residues: CASARESGPYNEQFF. CDR3 in DNA: TGTGCCAGCGCCCGAGAGTCGGGGCCCTACAATGAGCAGTTCTTC.

This chain joins TRBV6-5 and TRBJ2-7, with D uncertain. The length of the CDR3 is 12 residues. Germline V gene lookup returns CDR1 MNHEY and CDR2 SVGAGI. V lost 8 bases to trimming and J lost 0 bases, with 8 bases between them. The DNA of the CDR3 is TGTGCCAGCGGACCTAGCTCCTACGAGCAGTACTTC. Protein product: CASGPSSYEQYF.

J is TRBJ2-2 and V is TRBV5-1; 9 bases match TRBD1. Germline CDR1 and CDR2: SGHRS and YFSETQ. Germline trimming cut 5 bases from V and 4 bases from J; bases unmatched to any gene: 12. The CDR3 has 17 amino acids. The CDR3 DNA reads as TGCGCCAGCAGACAAACCACAGGGGGCCCTAGCACCGGGGAGCTGTTTTTT. Amino acid sequence: CASRQTTGGPSTGELFF.

V usage is TRBV5-4 and J usage is TRBJ2-1, with 9 bases fitting TRBD2. The CDR3 covers 15 residues. V gave up 6 bases and J gave up 2 bases; unmatched junction bases: 6. CDR1 SGHNT and CDR2 YYREEE come from the germline V gene (reference sequence). CDR3 in amino acids: CASTRLADTYNEQFF. The CDR3 DNA sequence: TGTGCCAGCACCAGACTAGCGGATACCTACAATGAGCAGTTCTTC.

V and J are TRBV11-1 and TRBJ2-1, with 8 bases that match TRBD2. Trimming removed 5 bases from V and 0 bases from J; junction bases left unmatched: 6. Germline V CDR1 and CDR2: SGHAT, FQDESV (reference sequence). This CDR3 is built from 16 residues. Written as DNA, the CDR3 is TGTGCCAGCAGCGAACAGCTAGCGGGCTCCTACAATGAGCAGTTCTTC. It specifies CASSEQLAGSYNEQFF.

J is TRBJ1-5 and V is TRBV5-5; tentative D call: TRBD1 (6 bases). V was trimmed by 4 bases and J by 0 bases, leaving 14 bases between them. The CDR3 runs 16 residues. The V gene's germline CDR1 is SGHKS and CDR2 YYEKEE (reference sequence). CDR3: CASSLGGANSNQPQHF. CDR3 DNA sequence: TGTGCCAGCAGCCTTGGGGGGGCAAATAGCAATCAGCCCCAGCATTTT. Full variable domain (missing parts from reference TRBV5-5 and TRBJ1-5): DAGVTQSPTHLIKTRGQQVTLRCSPISGHKSVSWYQQVLGQGPQFIFQYYEKEERGRGNFPDRFSARQFPNYSSELNVNALLLGDSALYLCASSLGGANSNQPQHFGDGTRLSIL.

The V gene is TRBV2, the J gene TRBJ2-1; TRBD2 aligns across 10 bases. The germline V gene has CDR1 SNHLY and CDR2 FYNNEI. The ends lost 7 bases at V and 0 bases at J; junction bases unmatched: 6. CDR3 length: 16 amino acids. Here the CDR3 reads CASNSGRTYSYNEQFF. DNA of the CDR3: TGTGCCAGCAATAGCGGGAGGACCTACTCCTACAATGAGCAGTTCTTC. Drawing the rest from reference TRBV2 and TRBJ2-1, the complete variable domain is EPEVTQTPSHQVTQMGQEVILRCVPISNHLYFYWYRQILGQKVEFLVSFYNNEISEKSEIFDDQFSVERPDGSNFTLKIRSTKLEDSAMYFCASNSGRTYSYNEQFFGPGTRLTVL.

This rearrangement joins TRBV2 to TRBJ1-1, with D tentatively TRBD1 (5 bases). Per germline, CDR1 SNHLY and CDR2 FYNNEI. This CDR3 spans 15 amino acids. V was trimmed by 8 bases and J by 0 bases, leaving 16 bases between them. The DNA for the CDR3 is TGTGCCAGCGGAGGGGAGAGGGCCCTGAACACTGAAGCTTTCTTT. Translation gives CASGGERALNTEAFF.

V and J are TRBV6-5 and TRBJ2-1, with a weak D call TRBD2 (6 bases). This CDR3 contains 16 residues. In germline, CDR1 is MNHEY, CDR2 SVGAGI. Deletions cut 2 bases from V and 5 bases from J, with 16 bases between. CDR3 in amino acids: CASSYAGTLDHNEQFF. In nucleotides, the CDR3 is TGTGCCAGCAGTTACGCGGGGACCCTCGACCACAATGAGCAGTTCTTC.

The V and J genes are TRBV29-1 and TRBJ2-3; the match to TRBD2 covers 8 bases. The CDR3 contains 14 residues. With V trimmed by 5 bases and J by 1 base, 5 bases remained unmatched. Per germline, CDR1 SQVTM and CDR2 ANQGSEA. In nucleotides, the CDR3 is TGCAGCGTTAAAAGCGGGAGTGGCACAGATACGCAGTATTTT. Protein sequence: CSVKSGSGTDTQYF.

V is TRBV30 and J is TRBJ2-1; D is perhaps TRBD2 (6 bases). This CDR3 is 16 amino acids long. The germline V gene has CDR1 GTSNPN and CDR2 SVGIG (reference sequence). Trimming stripped 7 bases from V and 0 bases from J, with 19 bases between. The CDR3 reads CASKSLAANSYNEQFF. The CDR3 nucleotides read TGTGCCTCAAAAAGCTTAGCGGCGAACTCCTACAATGAGCAGTTCTTC.

The CDR3 nucleotides are TGTGCCAGCAGCCAAGATATAAGAGATACGCAGTATTTT. This gives the protein CASSQDIRDTQYF. This rearrangement joins TRBV14 to TRBJ2-3; D gene unclear. The CDR3 totals 13 residues. The V and J ends lost 0 bases and 5 bases respectively, with 6 bases between them. In germline, CDR1 is SGHDN, CDR2 FVKESK.